One T cell receptor beta chain is described in this entry. The germline CDR1 and CDR2 sequences are GTSNPN and SVGIG (reference sequence). V was shortened by 3 bases and J by 4 bases, with 12 bases between the two germline ends. This CDR3 has 13 amino acids. The sample originates from a study of early T cells in non-severe SARS-CoV-2 infection. Unique molecular identifiers were added to individual cDNA molecules. One entry per CDR3 protein, called by TCRdb with MiXCR from the 5' RACE reads. In the table there are 55,000 to 70,000 distinct CDR3 sequences, 5.6% of which are singletons. The rearrangement uses TRBV30 and TRBJ1-2; a possible D gene is TRBD1 (5 bases). This sequence originates from an adult who was a healthcare worker with PCR-confirmed SARS-CoV-2 infection or an uninfected control (not recorded which). Sequenced material: whole blood. CDR3 sequence reads: CAWSKAGPYGYTF. DNA for the CDR3: TGTGCCTGGAGCAAGGCAGGGCCCTATGGCTACACCTTC.